The entry below gives a single T cell receptor beta chain sequence along with its context. Each participant's cohort was designated according to participant-reported clinical history. The recovered donors of Cohort 3 showed two negative PCRs, clearance, or symptom resolution. This sample was included in a study of blood T cell repertoires in COVID-19. Per the study methods: Estimation of nucleated cell counts relied on the amplification of reference gene primers. Clones were read by immunoSEQ multiplex PCR, and TCRdb kept only the in-frame ones, dropping some. The D gene and trimming were derived from the DNA, and the V and J assignments and clone size from that table. The sample has a few hundred thousand clones; 85% to 90% are singletons. Germline CDR1 SGDLS, CDR2 YYNGEE. The CDR3 has 12 residues. Trimming took 4 bases from V and 5 from J, leaving 7 bases between them.

This TCR came from a woman between 18 and 29 years old who had recovered from COVID-19. The chain has TRBV9 and TRBJ2-1, with D unresolved. The sample taken for sequencing was PBMCs or T cells enriched from blood (not recorded which). The chain's CDR3 is CASSPSHNEQFF. For the CDR3, the DNA is TGTGCCAGCAGCCCGAGCCACAATGAGCAGTTCTTC.